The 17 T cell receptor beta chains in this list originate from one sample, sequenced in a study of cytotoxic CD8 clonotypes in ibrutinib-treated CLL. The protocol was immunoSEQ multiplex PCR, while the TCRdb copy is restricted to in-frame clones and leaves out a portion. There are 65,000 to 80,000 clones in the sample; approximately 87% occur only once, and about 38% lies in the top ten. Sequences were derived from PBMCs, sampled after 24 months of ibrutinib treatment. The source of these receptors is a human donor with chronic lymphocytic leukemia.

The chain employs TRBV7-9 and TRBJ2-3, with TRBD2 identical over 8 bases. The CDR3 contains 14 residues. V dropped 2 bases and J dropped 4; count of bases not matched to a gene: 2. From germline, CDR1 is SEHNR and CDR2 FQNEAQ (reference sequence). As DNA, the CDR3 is TGTGCCAGCAGCTTAACGGGGGGGTCAGATACGCAGTATTTT. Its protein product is CASSLTGGSDTQYF.

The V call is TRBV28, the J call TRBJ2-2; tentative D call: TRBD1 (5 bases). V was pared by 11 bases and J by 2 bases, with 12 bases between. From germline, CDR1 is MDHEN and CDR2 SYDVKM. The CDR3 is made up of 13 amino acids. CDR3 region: CALRGENTGELFF. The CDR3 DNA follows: TGTGCCCTAAGGGGCGAAAACACCGGGGAGCTGTTTTTT.

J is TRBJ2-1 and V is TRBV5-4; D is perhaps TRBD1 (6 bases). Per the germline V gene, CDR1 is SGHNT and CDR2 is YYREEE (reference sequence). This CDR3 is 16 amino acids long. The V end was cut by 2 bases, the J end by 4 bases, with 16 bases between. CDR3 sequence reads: CASSLSQTQGYNEQFF. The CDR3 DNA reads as TGTGCCAGCAGCTTATCCCAAACTCAGGGGTACAATGAGCAGTTCTTC.

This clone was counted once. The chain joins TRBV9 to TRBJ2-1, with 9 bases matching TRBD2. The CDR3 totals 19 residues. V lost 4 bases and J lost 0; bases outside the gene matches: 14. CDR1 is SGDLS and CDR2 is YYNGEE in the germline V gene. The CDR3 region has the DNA TGTGCCAGCAGCCTACGGGTTAGCGGGAGCGGCGGCTCCTACAATGAGCAGTTCTTC. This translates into CASSLRVSGSGGSYNEQFF.

The CDR3 protein is CASSLSRTLNYEQYF. The CDR3 DNA reads as TGTGCCAGCAGTTTATCCCGGACCCTGAATTACGAGCAGTACTTC. The genes are TRBV27 and TRBJ2-7; D gene ambiguous. Germline loops: CDR1 MNHEY, CDR2 SMNVEV (reference sequence). With 0 bases removed from V and 4 bases from J, the gap between germline ends came to 13 bases. This CDR3 is built from 15 residues.

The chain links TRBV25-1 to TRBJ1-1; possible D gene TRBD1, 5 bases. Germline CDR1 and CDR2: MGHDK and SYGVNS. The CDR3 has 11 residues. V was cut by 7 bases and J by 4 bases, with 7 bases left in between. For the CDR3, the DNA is TGTGCCAGCACAGGGCTCACTGAAGCTTTCTTT. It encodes CASTGLTEAFF.

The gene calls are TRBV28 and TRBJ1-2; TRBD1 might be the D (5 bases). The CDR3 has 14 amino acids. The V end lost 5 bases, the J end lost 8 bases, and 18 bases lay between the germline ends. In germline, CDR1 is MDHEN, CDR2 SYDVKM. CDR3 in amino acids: CASSPSYGAKGYTF. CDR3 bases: TGTGCCAGCAGTCCCTCCTACGGGGCTAAAGGCTACACCTTC.

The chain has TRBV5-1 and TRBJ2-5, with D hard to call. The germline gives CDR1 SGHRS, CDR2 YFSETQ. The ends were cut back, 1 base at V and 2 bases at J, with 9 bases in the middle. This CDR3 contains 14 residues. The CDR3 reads CASSLRDGQETQYF. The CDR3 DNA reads TGCGCCAGCAGCTTGCGAGACGGACAAGAGACCCAGTACTTC. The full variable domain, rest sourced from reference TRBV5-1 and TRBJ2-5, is KAGVTQTPRYLIKTRGQQVTLSCSPISGHRSVSWYQQTPGQGLQFLFEYFSETQRNKGNFPGRFSGRQFSNSRSEMNVSTLELGDSALYLCASSLRDGQETQYFGPGTRLLVL.

CDR3: CASTLPGAGEQYF. CDR3 coding DNA: TGTGCCAGCACCCTCCCGGGGGCAGGCGAGCAGTACTTC. V gene TRBV7-9 combines with J gene TRBJ2-7; either TRBD1 or TRBD2 may supply D (6 bases each). Between the trimmed V and J ends, which lost 7 bases and 6 bases, there was a span of 16 bases. Germline V gene sequence: CDR1 SEHNR, CDR2 FQNEAQ (reference sequence). This CDR3 comprises 13 residues.

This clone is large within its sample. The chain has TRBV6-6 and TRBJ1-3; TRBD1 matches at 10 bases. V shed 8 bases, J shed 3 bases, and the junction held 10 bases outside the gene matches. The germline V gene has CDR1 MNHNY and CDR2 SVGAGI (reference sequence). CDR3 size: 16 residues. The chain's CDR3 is CASWGQGKLGGNTIYF. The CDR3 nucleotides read TGTGCCAGCTGGGGACAGGGGAAGTTGGGTGGAAACACCATATATTTT.

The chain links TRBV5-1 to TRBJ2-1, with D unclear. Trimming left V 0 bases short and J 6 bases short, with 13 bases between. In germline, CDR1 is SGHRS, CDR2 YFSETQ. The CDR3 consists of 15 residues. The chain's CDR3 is CASSLAGELGNEQFF. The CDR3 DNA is TGCGCCAGCAGCTTGGCTGGGGAATTAGGCAATGAGCAGTTCTTC.

The CDR3 nucleotides are TGTGCCAGCAGCCCCCCCGGGACTAGCGGGAAAAGCTCCTACAATGAGCAGTTCTTC. It codes for CASSPPGTSGKSSYNEQFF. V is TRBV7-8 and J is TRBJ2-1; TRBD2 agrees at 13 bases. The germline CDR1 and CDR2 sequences are SGHVS and FQNEAQ. The V and J ends lost 5 bases and 0 bases, in that order; junction bases with no gene match: 10. CDR3 length: 19 residues.

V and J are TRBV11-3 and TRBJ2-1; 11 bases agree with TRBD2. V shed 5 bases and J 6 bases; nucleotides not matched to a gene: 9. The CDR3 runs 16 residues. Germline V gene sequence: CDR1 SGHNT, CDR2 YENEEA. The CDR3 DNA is TGTGCCAGCAGCATCGGAGGTCTAGCGGGAGGCAATGAGCAGTTCTTC. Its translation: CASSIGGLAGGNEQFF.

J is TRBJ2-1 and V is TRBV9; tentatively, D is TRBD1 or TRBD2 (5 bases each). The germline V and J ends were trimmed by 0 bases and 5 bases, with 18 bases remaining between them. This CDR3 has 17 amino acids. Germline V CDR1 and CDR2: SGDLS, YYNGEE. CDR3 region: CASSVVAGAGPHNEQFF. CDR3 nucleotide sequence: TGTGCCAGCAGCGTAGTTGCCGGGGCCGGCCCCCACAATGAGCAGTTCTTC.

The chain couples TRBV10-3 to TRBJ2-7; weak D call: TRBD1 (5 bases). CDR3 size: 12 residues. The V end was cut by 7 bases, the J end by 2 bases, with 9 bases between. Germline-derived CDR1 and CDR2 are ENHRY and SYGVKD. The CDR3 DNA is TGTGCCATCACGGACACCACCTACGAGCAGTACTTC. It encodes CAITDTTYEQYF.

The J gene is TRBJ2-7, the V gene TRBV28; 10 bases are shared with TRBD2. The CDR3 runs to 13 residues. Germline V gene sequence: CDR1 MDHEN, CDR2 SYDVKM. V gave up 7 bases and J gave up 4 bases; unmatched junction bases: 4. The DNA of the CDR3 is TGTGCCAGCATGGCTAGCGGGAGATACGAGCAGTACTTC. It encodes CASMASGRYEQYF.

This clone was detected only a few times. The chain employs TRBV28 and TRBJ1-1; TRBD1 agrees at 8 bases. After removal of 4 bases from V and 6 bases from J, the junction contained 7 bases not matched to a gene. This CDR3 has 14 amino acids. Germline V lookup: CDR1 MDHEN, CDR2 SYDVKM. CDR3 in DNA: TGTGCCAGCAGTTACCAGGGGGCGGAGGCTGAAGCTTTCTTT. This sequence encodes CASSYQGAEAEAFF.